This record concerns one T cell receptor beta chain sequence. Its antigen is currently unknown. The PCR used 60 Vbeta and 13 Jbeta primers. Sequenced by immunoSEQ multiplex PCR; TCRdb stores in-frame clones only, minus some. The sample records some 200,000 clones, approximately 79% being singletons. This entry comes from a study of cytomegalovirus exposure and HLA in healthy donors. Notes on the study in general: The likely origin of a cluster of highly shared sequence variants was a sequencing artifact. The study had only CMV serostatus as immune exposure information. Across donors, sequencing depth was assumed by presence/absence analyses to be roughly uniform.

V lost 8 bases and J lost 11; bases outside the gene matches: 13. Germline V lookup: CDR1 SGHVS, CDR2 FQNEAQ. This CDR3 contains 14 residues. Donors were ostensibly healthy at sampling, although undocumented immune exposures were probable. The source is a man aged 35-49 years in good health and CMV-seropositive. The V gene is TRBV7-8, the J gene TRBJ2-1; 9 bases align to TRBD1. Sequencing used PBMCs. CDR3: CASREDRGGGKQFF. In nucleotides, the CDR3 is TGTGCCAGCCGCGAGGACAGGGGAGGGGGAAAGCAGTTCTTC.